This T cell receptor (beta chain) was identified during a study of regulatory T cells in long-lasting Graves disease. Noted time point: newly diagnosed GD, antithyroid drugs for less than 3 months. From RNA extracted from PBMCs, the TCR library was made. Libraries of TCR beta came from iRepertoire HTBI primers plus Arm-PCR of CDR3 regions. TCRdb used MiXCR to reprocess the multiplex PCR reads, holding one entry per CDR3 protein. The sample carries over 200,000 distinct CDR3 sequences, 18% recorded once. This clonotype was recorded at least ten times. The same specimen was also included in a second study, on T cells in Graves' hyperthyroidism and ophthalmopathy. That publication notes: Subjects aged 18 to 65 presented with newly diagnosed hyperthyroidism of less than 2 months' duration. Within blood appeared most thyroid clonotypes that had expanded above 0.001.

The specimen comprised peripheral blood mononuclear cells (PBMCs), sampled at new diagnosis, from a patient treated with antithyroid drugs. The receptor was isolated from a woman between 25 and 40 years old with Graves disease.

CDR3 residues: CSARGTASNSPLHF. The CDR3 DNA follows: TGCAGTGCTAGGGGGACAGCCAGTAATTCACCCCTCCACTTT. J is TRBJ1-6 and V is TRBV20-1; 7 bases line up with TRBD1. Germline V gives CDR1 DFQATT, CDR2 SNEGSKA (reference sequence). This CDR3 has 14 amino acids. With V trimmed by 3 bases and J by 6 bases, 5 bases remained unmatched.